Listed here is a single T cell receptor beta chain. Original methodology: Amplifying reference gene primers gave estimates of nucleated cell counts. TCRdb's copy holds only in-frame clones and misses some; the assay was immunoSEQ multiplex PCR. The DNA was the basis for D and trimming; V, J and clone size are from that table. The sample lists fewer than 110,000 clones, about 89% occurring once. This sample is drawn from a study of blood T cell repertoires in COVID-19. Study context: Specimens from acute and convalescent COVID-19 originated in the United States, Italy and Spain. T cells, B-cell-depleted T cells, or PBMCs provided the cDNA or gDNA that served as material.

With V trimmed by 2 bases and J by 1 base, 7 bases remained unmatched. Germline lookup yields CDR1 KGHSH and CDR2 LQKENI. The CDR3 loop spans 16 amino acids. The sequence was obtained from an older woman with acute or convalescent COVID-19. V gene TRBV18 combines with J gene TRBJ1-2, with 7 bases fitting TRBD1. The sequencing sample was made of peripheral blood. The CDR3 bases are TGTGCCAGCTCACCAGTGGGCCCAGGGGGTAACTATGGCTACACCTTC. Its translation is CASSPVGPGGNYGYTF.